A single sample is the source of the 30 T cell receptor beta chains below, sequenced in a study of Ad26.COV2.S vaccination and SARS-CoV-2 variants. The treatment is: approximately 18 received Ad26.COV2.S at low or high dose, single or two shots; about 5 received placebo; per-sample allocation not given. Samples were taken on day 63 after the first vaccine or placebo injection. Libraries were prepared by immunoSEQ multiplex PCR; TCRdb keeps only in-frame clonotypes and omits some of them. The table has roughly 300,000 clones, approximately 86% seen once. The specimen comprised peripheral blood, sampled in a trial of Ad26.COV2.S vaccine versus placebo. Receptors originate from a person between 18 and 59 years old who received the Ad26.COV2.S COVID-19 vaccine or a placebo.

The chain carries TRBV5-6 and TRBJ1-2; no clear D. V was cut by 4 bases and J by 3 bases, with 10 bases left in between. Per germline, CDR1 SGHDT and CDR2 YYEEEE. The CDR3 extends over 13 amino acids. CDR3 DNA sequence: TGTGCCAGCAGCCCCGGAGCCTACTATGGCTACACCTTC. Protein product: CASSPGAYYGYTF. Drawing the rest from reference TRBV5-6 and TRBJ1-2, the complete variable domain is DAGVTQSPTHLIKTRGQQVTLRCSPKSGHDTVSWYQQALGQGPQFIFQYYEEEERQRGNFPDRFSGHQFPNYSSELNVNALLLGDSALYLCASSPGAYYGYTFGSGTRLTVV.

The chain joins TRBV27 to TRBJ2-1; 8 bases align to TRBD2. This CDR3 spans 17 amino acids. Per germline, CDR1 MNHEY and CDR2 SMNVEV (reference sequence). J was trimmed by 3 bases and V by 2 bases; bases with no gene match: 9. CDR3 region: CASSLRTSTQHYNEQFF. The CDR3 DNA follows: TGTGCCAGCAGTTTAAGGACTAGCACCCAACACTACAATGAGCAGTTCTTC.

V usage is TRBV7-2 and J usage is TRBJ1-4; TRBD1 is a possible D gene (6 bases). The CDR3 spans 16 residues. Trimming took 5 bases from V and 0 from J, leaving 13 bases between them. Germline CDR1 SGHTA, CDR2 FQGNSA. CDR3 residues: CASSPRTASTNEKLFF. As DNA, the CDR3 is TGTGCCAGCAGCCCCAGGACAGCCTCAACTAATGAAAAACTGTTTTTT.

The rearrangement uses TRBV11-1 and TRBJ2-7, with 9 bases that match TRBD2. The CDR3 spans 15 residues. The germline gives CDR1 SGHAT, CDR2 FQDESV (reference sequence). V trimming: 0 bases; J trimming: 6 bases; junction bases outside the gene matches: 6. CDR3 bases: TGTGCCAGCAGCTTAGCAGTAGCGGGGGTAAGCGAGCAGTACTTC. Translating gives CASSLAVAGVSEQYF. Supplemented by reference TRBV11-1 and TRBJ2-7, the full variable domain reads EAEVAQSPRYKITEKSQAVAFWCDPISGHATLYWYRQILGQGPELLVQFQDESVVDDSQLPKDRFSAERLKGVDSTLKIQPAELGDSAMYLCASSLAVAGVSEQYFGPGTRLTVT.

The V gene is TRBV9, the J gene TRBJ2-5; D possibly corresponds to TRBD2 (5 bases). Germline values: CDR1 SGDLS, CDR2 YYNGEE. The CDR3 consists of 16 residues. The V gene lost 0 bases and the J gene lost 2 bases, with 14 bases spanning the gap. The CDR3 here is CASSVESSGAQETQYF. CDR3 nucleotide sequence: TGTGCCAGCAGCGTAGAGTCGAGCGGAGCGCAAGAGACCCAGTACTTC.

The chain recombines TRBV4-3 with TRBJ2-3; 11 nucleotides agree with TRBD2. The germline V gene has CDR1 LGHNA and CDR2 YSLEER. With 1 base clipped from V and 1 base from J, the junction kept 4 bases outside the gene matches. This CDR3 contains 17 residues. This CDR3 reads CASSQALAGGRTDTQYF. The CDR3 nucleotides are TGCGCCAGCAGCCAAGCCTTAGCGGGAGGGCGCACAGATACGCAGTATTTT.

With regard to this clone: Distinct nucleotide sequences in the sample also encode this CDR3. The gene calls are TRBV10-3 and TRBJ1-5, with D unclear. V was pared by 0 bases and J by 7 bases, with 4 bases between. Germline values: CDR1 ENHRY, CDR2 SYGVKD. The CDR3 is 12 amino acids. This CDR3 is CAISESGQPQHF. The CDR3, as DNA: TGTGCCATCAGTGAGTCAGGGCAGCCCCAGCATTTT.

The chain carries TRBV5-1 and TRBJ2-5, with D tentatively TRBD1 (6 bases). Germline CDR1 and CDR2: SGHRS and YFSETQ. The CDR3 consists of 14 residues. V lost 0 bases to trimming and J lost 1 base, with 7 bases between them. The CDR3 bases are TGCGCCAGCAGCTTGGGGACAGTCCAAGAGACCCAGTACTTC. As protein: CASSLGTVQETQYF.

This chain connects TRBV5-5 to TRBJ1-1; D not resolved. Trimming cost V 0 bases and J 11 bases, with 5 bases left between them. The CDR3 loop spans 10 amino acids. Germline V lookup: CDR1 SGHKS, CDR2 YYEKEE (reference sequence). In nucleotides, the CDR3 is TGTGCCAGCAGCTTGGATGGGGCTTTCTTT. It codes for CASSLDGAFF.

This clone was found once. V gene TRBV7-2 combines with J gene TRBJ2-1, with D tentatively TRBD1 or TRBD2 (5 bases each). The CDR3 has 13 amino acids. Trimming cost V 6 bases and J 5 bases, with 11 bases left between them. The germline V gene encodes CDR1 SGHTA and CDR2 FQGNSA. This chain's CDR3 is CASRGPENNEQFF. The CDR3 DNA sequence: TGTGCCAGCAGGGGACCGGAGAACAATGAGCAGTTCTTC.

This clone was seen only a few times. This rearrangement joins TRBV11-3 to TRBJ2-2; a weak D match, TRBD2 (5 bases). Germline V CDR1 and CDR2: SGHNT, YENEEA. Trimming left V 5 bases short and J 7 bases short, with 11 bases between. The CDR3 sequence is 13 residues long. CDR3 region: CASSPGGGGELFF. CDR3 coding DNA: TGTGCCAGCAGCCCAGGAGGAGGCGGGGAGCTGTTTTTT.

The gene calls are TRBV3-1 (or the pseudogene TRBV3-2) and TRBJ1-4, with a tentative D call TRBD1 (5 bases). Trimming removed 1 base from V and 5 bases from J, with 14 bases in between. Germline V gene data show CDR1 as LGHDT and CDR2 as YNNKEL (reference sequence). The CDR3 runs to 16 residues. The CDR3 protein is CASSQALTGVNEKLFF. CDR3 DNA: TGTGCCAGCAGCCAAGCCCTTACAGGTGTCAATGAAAAACTGTTTTTT.

In this sample, this clone turned up once. The chain is built from TRBV7-9 and TRBJ2-3, with 10 bases aligning to TRBD2. Trimming took 3 bases from V and 1 from J; bases not matched to a gene: 1. CDR3 length: 15 residues. Germline V gives CDR1 SEHNR, CDR2 FQNEAQ (reference sequence). CDR3: CASSFGLAGTDTQYF. As DNA, the CDR3 is TGTGCCAGCAGCTTTGGACTAGCGGGCACAGATACGCAGTATTTT.

The J gene is TRBJ1-3, the V gene TRBV29-1; D gene unclear. CDR1 is SQVTM and CDR2 is ANQGSEA in the germline V gene. V lost 6 bases and J 4 bases, leaving 10 bases between the germline ends. CDR3 length equals 12 residues. CDR3 bases: TGCAGCGTATATCTAAGGGGAAACACCATATATTTT. This gives the protein CSVYLRGNTIYF.

This chain links TRBV9 with TRBJ1-1; D ambiguous. In germline, CDR1 is SGDLS, CDR2 YYNGEE. V gave up 3 bases and J gave up 8 bases, with 11 bases separating them. The CDR3 has 12 amino acids. The CDR3 DNA is TGTGCCAGCAGCGCCACGTCGTCGGAAGCTTTCTTT. Its translation is CASSATSSEAFF.

This clone was observed a few times. The rearrangement links TRBV7-2 to TRBJ2-7; D not certain. CDR3 size: 12 residues. Germline values: CDR1 SGHTA, CDR2 FQGNSA. Trimming cost V 1 base and J 6 bases, with 7 bases left between them. This chain's CDR3 is CASSLDNREQYF. CDR3 nucleotides: TGTGCCAGCAGCTTAGACAATCGCGAGCAGTACTTC.

The V call is TRBV19, the J call TRBJ1-5; TRBD1 matches 8 bases. The CDR3 totals 15 residues. Germline loops: CDR1 LNHDA, CDR2 SQIVND (reference sequence). V trimming: 4 bases; J trimming: 6 bases; junction bases outside the gene matches: 8. For the CDR3, the DNA is TGTGCCAGTAGTAAATCGGACAGGGTTGGTCAGCCCCAGCATTTT. As protein: CASSKSDRVGQPQHF.

The chain uses TRBV9 and TRBJ1-2; D is unclear. The CDR3 is made up of 15 amino acids. CDR1 and CDR2 (germline): SGDLS, YYNGEE. Trimming removed 1 base at V and 0 bases at J, with 10 bases between. The CDR3 nucleotides read TGTGCCAGCAGCGTATTGGCAGACCCTAACTATGGCTACACCTTC. This translates into CASSVLADPNYGYTF.

This rearrangement joins TRBV7-9 to TRBJ2-1; D remains ambiguous. The germline V gene has CDR1 SEHNR and CDR2 FQNEAQ (reference sequence). The CDR3 is made up of 14 amino acids. Trimming took off 2 bases at V and 5 bases at J, with 10 bases between the two ends. The CDR3, as DNA: TGTGCCAGCAGCTTATTTGCCAGCGACAATGAGCAGTTCTTC. This translates into CASSLFASDNEQFF. The full variable domain, in which reference TRBV7-9 and TRBJ2-1 provide the parts outside the CDR3, is DTGVSQNPRHKITKRGQNVTFRCDPISEHNRLYWYRQTLGQGPEFLTYFQNEAQLEKSRLLSDRFSAERPKGSFSTLEIQRTEQGDSAMYLCASSLFASDNEQFFGPGTRLTVL.

The gene calls are TRBV5-1 and TRBJ1-1, with 7 bases aligning to TRBD1. V dropped 0 bases and J dropped 4; count of bases not matched to a gene: 3. Germline CDR1 SGHRS, CDR2 YFSETQ. The CDR3 contains 14 residues. The CDR3 DNA is TGCGCCAGCAGCTTGGGACAGGGTCCCACTGAAGCTTTCTTT. Protein: CASSLGQGPTEAFF.

The rearrangement uses TRBV7-2 and TRBJ2-1, with TRBD1 matching over 7 bases. Germline CDR1 reads SGHTA; CDR2 reads FQGNSA. J lost 9 bases, V lost 0 bases, and 17 bases had no gene match. The length of the CDR3 is 18 residues. The CDR3 nucleotides read TGTGCCAGCAGCTTAGCCCTTCTGGACAGGACCATAGGATCTGAGCAGTTCTTC. Translation gives CASSLALLDRTIGSEQFF.

V usage is TRBV19 and J usage is TRBJ1-1; TRBD1 matches at 8 bases. The germline V gene has CDR1 LNHDA and CDR2 SQIVND (reference sequence). The CDR3 has 14 residues. The J segment lost 5 bases and the V segment lost 5 bases, leaving 7 bases of the junction unmatched. CDR3 nucleotides: TGTGCCAGTAGTGCAGGGGGCGCAGAGACTGAAGCTTTCTTT. Its translation is CASSAGGAETEAFF.

This clone is a singleton in its sample. The chain joins TRBV11-2 to TRBJ2-7; TRBD2 aligns across 7 bases. CDR1 is SGHAT, CDR2 FQNNGV, per germline. The CDR3 runs to 15 residues. J gave up 2 bases and V 0 bases, and 4 bases lay outside the gene matches. In nucleotides, the CDR3 is TGTGCCAGCAGCTTAGATTCTAGCGGAGCCTACGAGCAGTACTTC. It translates to CASSLDSSGAYEQYF.

The chain carries TRBV4-3 and TRBJ2-7; 7 nucleotides match TRBD2. Looked up from germline, CDR1 is LGHNA and CDR2 is YSLEER. The trim removed 1 base at V and 3 bases at J, leaving 6 bases unmatched. The CDR3 totals 15 residues. The CDR3 nucleotides read TGCGCCAGCAGCCAAGCTCGGCTAGCGGTCTACGAGCAGTACTTC. This encodes CASSQARLAVYEQYF.

The chain is built from TRBV5-1 and TRBJ2-1; 7 nucleotides align to TRBD1. The trim removed 4 bases at V and 9 bases at J, leaving 13 bases unmatched. The CDR3 runs 15 residues. Germline CDR1 and CDR2: SGHRS and YFSETQ. CDR3 in DNA: TGCGCCAGCAGCGAAACAGGGGACGTGGGGCGTGAGCAGTTCTTC. It codes for CASSETGDVGREQFF.

V is TRBV4-1 and J is TRBJ1-6; 9 positions agree with TRBD1. Germline V gene sequence: CDR1 MGHRA, CDR2 YSYEKL. Unmatched junction bases numbered 2, after V lost 0 bases and J lost 5 bases. CDR3 size: 16 residues. The CDR3 sequence: CASSQEQGAHNSPLHF. The CDR3 nucleotides are TGCGCCAGCAGCCAAGAACAGGGGGCCCATAATTCACCCCTCCACTTT.

This clone occurred many times. The gene calls are TRBV28 and TRBJ1-2; 7 bases map to TRBD1. Germline trimming cut 2 bases from V and 6 bases from J; bases unmatched to any gene: 12. The CDR3 runs 16 residues. Looked up from germline, CDR1 is MDHEN and CDR2 is SYDVKM. The CDR3 is CASSLEGGGGPHGYTF. DNA of the CDR3: TGTGCCAGCAGTTTAGAGGGAGGGGGCGGACCTCATGGCTACACCTTC.

This chain's CDR3 is CASSLGGSWREVYNEQFF. The DNA of the CDR3 is TGTGCCAGCAGCTTGGGGGGGTCGTGGCGGGAGGTTTACAATGAGCAGTTCTTC. The rearrangement uses TRBV7-6 and TRBJ2-1; 8 positions match TRBD2. CDR1 SGHVS and CDR2 FNYEAQ come from the germline V gene. The ends lost 3 bases at V and 4 bases at J; junction bases unmatched: 14. There are 18 residues in the CDR3.

This rearrangement joins TRBV7-9 to TRBJ1-1, with unresolved D. CDR3 size: 12 residues. Germline values: CDR1 SEHNR, CDR2 FQNEAQ (reference sequence). Trimming took 2 bases from V and 8 from J, leaving 9 bases between them. The CDR3 sequence is CASSLPSGEAFF. In DNA, the CDR3 is TGTGCCAGCAGCTTACCGTCGGGGGAAGCTTTCTTT. The variable domain in full, with the rest retrieved from reference TRBV7-9 and TRBJ1-1, is DTGVSQNPRHKITKRGQNVTFRCDPISEHNRLYWYRQTLGQGPEFLTYFQNEAQLEKSRLLSDRFSAERPKGSFSTLEIQRTEQGDSAMYLCASSLPSGEAFFGQGTRLTVV.

The rearrangement links TRBV4-3 to TRBJ2-2; D may be TRBD2 (6 bases). V lost 4 bases and J lost 5, with 17 bases in between. The CDR3 is 16 residues long. Germline V gene lookup returns CDR1 LGHNA and CDR2 YSLEER. CDR3 amino acids: CASSLGTAPKTGELFF. In DNA, the CDR3 is TGCGCCAGCAGCCTCGGGACTGCACCCAAGACCGGGGAGCTGTTTTTT.